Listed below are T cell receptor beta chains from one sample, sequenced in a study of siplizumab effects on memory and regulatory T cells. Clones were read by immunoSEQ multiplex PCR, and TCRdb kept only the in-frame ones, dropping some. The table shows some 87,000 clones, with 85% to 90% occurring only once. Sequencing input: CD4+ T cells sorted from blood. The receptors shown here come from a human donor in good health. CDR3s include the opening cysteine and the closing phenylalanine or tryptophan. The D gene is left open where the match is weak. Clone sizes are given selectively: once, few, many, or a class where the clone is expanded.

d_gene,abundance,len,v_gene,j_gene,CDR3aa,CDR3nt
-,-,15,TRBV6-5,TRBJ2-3,CASRETRRITDTQYF,TGTGCCAGCAGGGAAACCCGCCGGATCACAGATACGCAGTATTTT
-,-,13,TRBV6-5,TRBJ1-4,CASTRTSNEKLFF,TGTGCCAGCACTCGGACCTCTAATGAAAAACTGTTTTTT
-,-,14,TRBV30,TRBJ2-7,CAWSPPASPREQYF,TGTGCCTGGAGTCCTCCGGCCTCGCCTCGCGAGCAGTACTTC
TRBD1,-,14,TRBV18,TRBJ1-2,CASSPFDRGQGYTF,TGTGCCAGCTCACCTTTCGACAGGGGGCAAGGCTACACCTTC
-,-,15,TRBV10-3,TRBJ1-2,CAISESSGVHTGYTF,TGTGCCATCAGTGAGTCGTCAGGGGTTCATACGGGCTACACCTTC
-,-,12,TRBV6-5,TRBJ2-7,CATRTVRHEQYF,TGTGCCACCCGGACAGTTCGTCACGAGCAGTACTTC
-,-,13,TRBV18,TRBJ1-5,CASSPGGTQPQHF,TGTGCCAGCTCACCGGGAGGGACTCAGCCCCAGCATTTT
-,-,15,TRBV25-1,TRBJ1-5,CASSPGTGENQPQHF,TGTGCCAGCAGTCCAGGGACGGGGGAGAATCAGCCCCAGCATTTT
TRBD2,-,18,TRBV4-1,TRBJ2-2,CASSQRGLAGGHTGELFF,TGCGCCAGCAGCCAACGGGGACTAGCGGGAGGGCACACCGGGGAGCTGTTTTTT
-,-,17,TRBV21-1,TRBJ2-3,CASSYLRGLALPDTQYF,TGTGCCAGCAGCTATTTGAGGGGACTAGCTCTTCCAGATACGCAGTATTTT
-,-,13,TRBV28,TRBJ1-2,CASSSHTDGGYTF,TGTGCCAGCAGTTCACACACGGACGGAGGCTACACCTTC
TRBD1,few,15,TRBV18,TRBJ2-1,CASSPLADRVNEQFF,TGTGCCAGCTCACCACTGGCGGACAGGGTAAATGAGCAGTTCTTC
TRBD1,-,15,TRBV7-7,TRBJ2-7,CASSLDRGSSYEQYF,TGTGCTAGCAGCCTCGACAGGGGTAGCTCCTACGAGCAGTACTTC
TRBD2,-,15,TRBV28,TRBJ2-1,CASSELAGGLNEQFF,TGTGCCAGCAGTGAACTAGCGGGAGGACTCAATGAGCAGTTCTTC
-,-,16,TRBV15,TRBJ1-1,CATSRDFGAMNTEAFF,TGTGCCACCAGCAGAGATTTTGGGGCCATGAACACTGAAGCTTTCTTT
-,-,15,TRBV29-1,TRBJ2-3,CSANGGRKSTDTQYF,TGCAGCGCCAACGGGGGTCGGAAAAGCACAGATACGCAGTATTTT